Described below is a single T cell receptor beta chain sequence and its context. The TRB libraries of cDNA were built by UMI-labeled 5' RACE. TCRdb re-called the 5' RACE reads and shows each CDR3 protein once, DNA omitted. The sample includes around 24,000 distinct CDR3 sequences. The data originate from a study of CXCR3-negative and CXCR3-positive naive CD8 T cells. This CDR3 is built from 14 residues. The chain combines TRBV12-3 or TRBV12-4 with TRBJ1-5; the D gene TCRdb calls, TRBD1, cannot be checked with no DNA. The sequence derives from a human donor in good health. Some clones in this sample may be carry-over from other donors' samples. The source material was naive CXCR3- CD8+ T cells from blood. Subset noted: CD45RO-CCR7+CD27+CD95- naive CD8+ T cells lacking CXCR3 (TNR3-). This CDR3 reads CASSSGTGAWPQHF.